This T cell receptor (beta chain) stems from a study of cytomegalovirus exposure and HLA in healthy donors. Broader study findings: Most CMV-associated TCR beta chains appeared HLA-restricted in a later analysis. In an earlier analysis, in several hundred donors, most V segments appeared productive either ~87% or ~30% of the time. Later on, an analysis showed TCR association rates differing by HLA locus, with DRB1 the most and HLA-C the fewest.

The PCR contained 60 Vbeta and 13 Jbeta primers. Methods used by the authors: An analysis that came later counted 80 million or so unique TCR beta chains, 10 million to 11 million shared. The repertoire was sequenced with immunoSEQ multiplex PCR; TCRdb's copy has only in-frame clones and lacks some. That table is the source of V, J and clone size, and D and trimming were worked out from the DNA. Here the sample table reports roughly 84,000 clones. Comment on this clone: Its target is unknown.

Between the trimmed V and J ends, which lost 2 bases and 7 bases, there was a span of 17 bases. CDR1 and CDR2 (germline): MNHEY, SMNVEV (reference sequence). This CDR3 comprises 15 residues. This sequence originates from a man in his fifties in good health and CMV-seronegative. Sequencing used PBMCs. V and J are TRBV27 and TRBJ1-2; possibly TRBD1 for D (5 bases). In nucleotides, the CDR3 is TGTGCCAGCAGTTTAAGCGTCGGGGGAGCGGGTGGCTACACCTTC. Amino acid sequence: CASSLSVGGAGGYTF.